Listed here are 20 T cell receptor beta chains from one sample, sequenced in a study of blood T cell repertoires in COVID-19 (dated by TCRdb to the early 2020s). The library was produced with the immunoSEQ multiplex PCR assay. Drawn from immuneACCESS, this table holds only the in-frame rearrangements with V and J called that TCRdb kept. Clones are partly lost; checked studies trace under half to an unresolved V gene and leave the rest unexplained. In this sample the table shows 51,000 or so clones, approximately 89% of which occur a single time. Approximately 10% of the sample belongs to the ten largest clones. Sequencing was carried out using peripheral blood. These receptors originate from an elderly man with active or convalescent COVID-19.

This chain links TRBV28 with TRBJ1-2; D remains ambiguous. Trimming removed 5 bases from V and 2 bases from J, with 12 bases in between. CDR1 is MDHEN and CDR2 is SYDVKM in the germline V gene. CDR3 size: 14 residues. The CDR3 coding sequence is TGTGCCAGCAGTCCCCGTGGAGGAAACTATGGCTACACCTTC. Its protein is CASSPRGGNYGYTF.

In its sample, this clone was seen a few times. J is TRBJ2-2 and V is TRBV18; 7 bases agree with TRBD1. This CDR3 comprises 15 residues. The J segment lost 4 bases and the V segment lost 6 bases, leaving 8 bases of the junction unmatched. Germline values: CDR1 KGHSH, CDR2 LQKENI. This CDR3 reads CASSPRQGATGELFF. Written as DNA, the CDR3 is TGTGCCAGCTCGCCAAGACAGGGAGCCACCGGGGAGCTGTTTTTT. Complete variable domain (other parts from reference TRBV18 and TRBJ2-2): NAGVMQNPRHLVRRRGQEARLRCSPMKGHSHVYWYRQLPEEGLKFMVYLQKENIIDESGMPKERFSAEFPKEGPSILRIQQVVRGDSAAYFCASSPRQGATGELFFGEGSRLTVL.

The chain recombines TRBV6-2 or TRBV6-3 with TRBJ2-2, with TRBD2 matching over 14 bases. The CDR3 consists of 16 residues. Germline V lookup: CDR1 MNHEY, CDR2 SVGEGT. V lost 5 bases and J lost 8; bases outside the gene matches: 7. The CDR3 DNA reads as TGTGCCAGCAGTCGCGGGACTAGCGGGGGAAAGGGGGAGCTGTTTTTT. Amino acids: CASSRGTSGGKGELFF.

The J gene is TRBJ1-4, the V gene TRBV28; maybe TRBD1 (6 bases). The CDR3 is 15 residues long. The germline gives CDR1 MDHEN, CDR2 SYDVKM. V lost 6 bases, J lost 7 bases, and 18 bases lay in between. The CDR3 protein is CASSFPGHLGEKLFF. In DNA, the CDR3 is TGTGCCAGCAGCTTCCCGGGACACCTAGGTGAAAAACTGTTTTTT. Using reference TRBV28 and TRBJ1-4 for the parts outside the CDR3, the full variable domain is DVKVTQSSRYLVKRTGEKVFLECVQDMDHENMFWYRQDPGLGLRLIYFSYDVKMKEKGDIPEGYSVSREKKERFSLILESASTNQTSMYLCASSFPGHLGEKLFFGSGTQLSVL.

This sequence joins TRBV30 and TRBJ2-6, with TRBD1 as a possible D gene (6 bases). Between the trimmed V and J ends, which lost 3 bases and 1 base, there was a span of 19 bases. Per the germline V gene, CDR1 is GTSNPN and CDR2 is SVGIG (reference sequence). CDR3 length: 18 amino acids. Written as DNA, the CDR3 is TGTGCCTGGAGGGGCAGGGGCCGCTCCCTATCTGGGGCCAACGTCCTGACTTTC. It translates to CAWRGRGRSLSGANVLTF.

This clone was detected only a few times. This sequence joins TRBV7-6 and TRBJ1-6; D possibly corresponds to TRBD1 (5 bases). With 5 bases removed from V and 9 bases from J, the gap between germline ends came to 20 bases. Per germline, CDR1 SGHVS and CDR2 FNYEAQ. This CDR3 has 16 amino acids. CDR3 sequence (DNA): TGTGCCAGCAGCCCGTTCCCGGACAAGAGAGTTTCACCCCTCCACTTT. Amino acid sequence: CASSPFPDKRVSPLHF.

The chain recombines TRBV5-1 with TRBJ1-1, with TRBD1 as a possible D gene (6 bases). Trimming stripped 9 bases from V and 4 bases from J, with 13 bases between. Germline-derived CDR1 and CDR2 are SGHRS and YFSETQ. The CDR3 covers 12 residues. The CDR3 DNA sequence: TGCGCCAACTCGAAAGGGGGCACTGAAGCTTTCTTT. Protein product: CANSKGGTEAFF. Complete variable domain (other parts from reference TRBV5-1 and TRBJ1-1): KAGVTQTPRYLIKTRGQQVTLSCSPISGHRSVSWYQQTPGQGLQFLFEYFSETQRNKGNFPGRFSGRQFSNSRSEMNVSTLELGDSALYLCANSKGGTEAFFGQGTRLTVV.

The chain recombines TRBV19 with TRBJ1-4; no definite D call. Trimming took off 6 bases at V and 0 bases at J, with 11 bases between the two ends. Germline V gene sequence: CDR1 LNHDA, CDR2 SQIVND (reference sequence). This CDR3 spans 15 amino acids. CDR3 in amino acids: CASSPSGATNEKLFF. Here the CDR3 DNA reads TGTGCCAGTAGCCCGTCCGGTGCAACTAATGAAAAACTGTTTTTT. The variable domain in full, completed from reference TRBV19 and TRBJ1-4, reads DGGITQSPKYLFRKEGQNVTLSCEQNLNHDAMYWYRQDPGQGLRLIYYSQIVNDFQKGDIAEGYSVSREKKESFPLTVTSAQKNPTAFYLCASSPSGATNEKLFFGSGTQLSVL.

This chain uses TRBV4-2 with TRBJ1-5, with D possibly being TRBD1 (5 bases). CDR1 LGHNA and CDR2 YNFKEQ come from the germline V gene. This CDR3 has 15 amino acids. V lost 1 base, J lost 9 bases, and 16 bases lay in between. The CDR3 here is CASSQGVGEVRPQHF. CDR3 sequence (DNA): TGTGCCAGCAGCCAAGGAGTAGGGGAGGTTCGGCCCCAGCATTTT.

This chain uses TRBV18 with TRBJ2-7; 8 nucleotides align to TRBD1. With V trimmed by 5 bases and J by 0 bases, 3 bases remained unmatched. The CDR3 length is 14 residues. Germline CDR1 reads KGHSH; CDR2 reads LQKENI. In DNA form, the CDR3 reads TGTGCCAGCTCAGTGGACAGGGACTCCTACGAGCAGTACTTC. It yields the protein CASSVDRDSYEQYF.

This rearrangement joins TRBV12-3 or TRBV12-4 to TRBJ1-2; D is possibly TRBD1 (5 bases). The germline V and J ends were trimmed by 5 bases and 8 bases, with 12 bases remaining between them. CDR3 length: 12 residues. CDR3 nucleotides: TGTGCCAGCAGTCCAATGGGGCGAGGCTACACCTTC. It encodes CASSPMGRGYTF.

The rearrangement uses TRBV7-3 and TRBJ2-5; tentative D call: TRBD1 (5 bases). V was shortened by 5 bases and J by 1 base, with 11 bases between the two germline ends. The CDR3 runs 14 residues. Germline V CDR1 and CDR2: SGHTA, FQGTGA. The CDR3 DNA follows: TGTGCCAGCAGCCCGAGTGGGGCCCAAGAGACCCAGTACTTC. This gives the protein CASSPSGAQETQYF.

This chain joins TRBV28 and TRBJ2-7, with 10 bases lining up with TRBD1. Germline V gene lookup returns CDR1 MDHEN and CDR2 SYDVKM. The junction had 9 bases not matched to a gene; V was cut back by 10 bases and J by 3 bases. CDR3 length: 14 residues. CDR3 DNA: TGTGCCATAGACAGGGGGCGCGGGGTCTACGAGCAGTACTTC. Its protein is CAIDRGRGVYEQYF. Looking up the rest from reference TRBV28 and TRBJ2-7 gives the full variable domain: DVKVTQSSRYLVKRTGEKVFLECVQDMDHENMFWYRQDPGLGLRLIYFSYDVKMKEKGDIPEGYSVSREKKERFSLILESASTNQTSMYLCAIDRGRGVYEQYFGPGTRLTVT.

Here the CDR3 DNA reads TGTGCCAGCAGTCTCGGACTGACCCCCTACAATGAGCAGTTCTTC. It translates to CASSLGLTPYNEQFF. The rearrangement joins TRBV28 to TRBJ2-1; the D gene is possibly TRBD2 (5 bases). Looked up from germline, CDR1 is MDHEN and CDR2 is SYDVKM. The CDR3 runs to 15 residues. Trimming took 5 bases from V and 2 from J, leaving 13 bases between them.

This chain connects TRBV3-1 (or the pseudogene TRBV3-2) to TRBJ2-7, with TRBD1 matching over 7 bases. There are 16 residues in the CDR3. Unmatched junction bases numbered 11, after V lost 3 bases and J lost 3 bases. Germline V gives CDR1 LGHDT, CDR2 YNNKEL (reference sequence). The DNA of the CDR3 is TGTGCCAGCAGCCACCCAGCGACAGGGAGCCTCTACGAGCAGTACTTC. Amino acid sequence: CASSHPATGSLYEQYF.

The chain links TRBV5-1 to TRBJ1-2, with a tentative D call TRBD1 (5 bases). Germline V gene sequence: CDR1 SGHRS, CDR2 YFSETQ. This CDR3 is 16 amino acids long. Trimming took off 2 bases at V and 8 bases at J, with 22 bases between the two ends. The CDR3 reads CASSLSFPGLSEGYTF. For the CDR3, the DNA is TGCGCCAGCAGCTTATCGTTTCCAGGGCTGAGTGAGGGCTACACCTTC.

The chain links TRBV7-3 to TRBJ2-5; TRBD2 might be the D (6 bases). This CDR3 is 15 amino acids long. Trimming took off 5 bases at V and 3 bases at J, with 16 bases between the two ends. Looked up from germline, CDR1 is SGHTA and CDR2 is FQGTGA. The CDR3 DNA sequence: TGTGCCAGCAGCCCGCGACGGGGGACGGAAGAGACCCAGTACTTC. It translates to CASSPRRGTEETQYF.

The V gene is TRBV7-6, the J gene TRBJ2-2, with D possibly matching TRBD2 (7 bases). The CDR3 consists of 16 residues. The V gene lost 1 base and the J gene lost 3 bases, with 12 bases spanning the gap. Germline lookup yields CDR1 SGHVS and CDR2 FNYEAQ. CDR3 in DNA: TGTGCCAGCAGCTTAGGAGGGGGGGCGGACACCGGGGAGCTGTTTTTT. This sequence encodes CASSLGGGADTGELFF.

This chain connects TRBV7-2 to TRBJ2-3; weak D call: TRBD2 (6 bases). Germline V gene lookup returns CDR1 SGHTA and CDR2 FQGNSA. Trimming took 1 base from V and 6 from J, leaving 8 bases between them. The CDR3 sequence is 13 residues long. The CDR3 loop is CASSLGEVDTQYF. The CDR3 DNA reads TGTGCCAGCAGCTTAGGGGAGGTGGATACGCAGTATTTT.

The V gene is TRBV5-4, the J gene TRBJ2-5; D possibly corresponds to TRBD2 (5 bases). This CDR3 is built from 13 residues. Germline V gives CDR1 SGHNT, CDR2 YYREEE (reference sequence). V was cut by 2 bases and J by 5 bases, with 10 bases left in between. Here the CDR3 DNA reads TGTGCCAGCAGCTTTTATAGCGAGGAGACCCAGTACTTC. Translated, it gives CASSFYSEETQYF.